These 30 T cell receptor beta chains share one sample of origin, sequenced in a study of blood T cell repertoires in COVID-19. The table came from immunoSEQ multiplex PCR; TCRdb's copy has only in-frame clones and leaves some out. The sample has about 46,000 clones, approximately 89% seen once. The sequencing sample was made of peripheral blood. These TCRs come from a man in his fifties with acute or convalescent COVID-19.

The chain links TRBV5-1 to TRBJ2-3; D call uncertain. The CDR3 loop spans 11 amino acids. The germline CDR1 and CDR2 sequences are SGHRS and YFSETQ. V lost 3 bases, J lost 5 bases, and 4 bases lay in between. The CDR3 spells CASSWQDTQYF. CDR3 DNA sequence: TGCGCCAGCAGCTGGCAAGATACGCAGTATTTT.

The chain has TRBV10-3 and TRBJ2-1, with TRBD1 matching 7 bases. The V gene end was trimmed by 6 bases and the J gene end by 2 bases; junction bases not matched to a gene: 10. The germline gives CDR1 ENHRY, CDR2 SYGVKD. The CDR3 loop spans 16 amino acids. The CDR3 loop is CAISRDRNSPYNEQFF. The CDR3 nucleotides are TGTGCCATCAGCCGGGACAGAAACAGCCCCTACAATGAGCAGTTCTTC.

The J gene is TRBJ2-2, the V gene TRBV7-2, with 8 bases that match TRBD2. With 2 bases clipped from V and 6 bases from J, the junction kept 5 bases outside the gene matches. Germline assignment: CDR1 SGHTA and CDR2 FQGNSA. This CDR3 has 15 amino acids. CDR3 in DNA: TGTGCCAGCAGCTTAACGGGAGGGCCGGCCGGGGAGCTGTTTTTT. This translates into CASSLTGGPAGELFF. The complete variable domain, with remaining parts taken from reference TRBV7-2 and TRBJ2-2, reads GAGVSQSPSNKVTEKGKDVELRCDPISGHTALYWYRQSLGQGLEFLIYFQGNSAPDKSGLPSDRFSAERTGGSVSTLTIQRTQQEDSAVYLCASSLTGGPAGELFFGEGSRLTVL.

The gene calls are TRBV7-2 and TRBJ2-1; TRBD1 is a possible D gene (6 bases). The germline CDR1 and CDR2 sequences are SGHTA and FQGNSA. The CDR3 runs to 14 residues. With 5 bases removed from V and 9 bases from J, the gap between germline ends came to 17 bases. The CDR3 sequence is CASSTMTGNSEQFF. The CDR3 coding sequence is TGTGCCAGCAGCACCATGACAGGCAACTCTGAGCAGTTCTTC.

V and J are TRBV19 and TRBJ2-2; 9 bases line up with TRBD2. CDR3 length: 15 residues. V lost 5 bases to trimming and J lost 0 bases; unmatched junction nucleotides: 1. Germline V gives CDR1 LNHDA, CDR2 SQIVND (reference sequence). This chain's CDR3 is CASSVAGANTGELFF. As DNA, the CDR3 is TGTGCCAGTAGTGTAGCGGGAGCGAACACCGGGGAGCTGTTTTTT.

The chain employs TRBV2 and TRBJ2-7; weak D call: TRBD1 (5 bases). Trimming removed 5 bases at V and 0 bases at J, with 8 bases between. From germline, CDR1 is SNHLY and CDR2 FYNNEI. The CDR3 length is 13 residues. The CDR3 sequence: CASSWTHSYEQYF. CDR3 sequence (DNA): TGTGCCAGCAGTTGGACACACTCCTACGAGCAGTACTTC.

DNA of the CDR3: TGTGCCACCAGTGATTCTTCGGGAATGGATGAAAAACTGTTTTTT. It is translated as CATSDSSGMDEKLFF. The chain employs TRBV24-1 and TRBJ1-4; D unclear. Germline lookup yields CDR1 KGHDR and CDR2 SFDVKD. Trimming pared 2 bases from V and 6 bases from J, leaving 12 bases between. CDR3 length equals 15 residues.

This chain joins TRBV19 and TRBJ2-1; 8 bases align to TRBD2. Trimming at V came to 5 bases and at J to 2 bases, leaving 8 bases not matched to a gene. Germline V gene sequence: CDR1 LNHDA, CDR2 SQIVND (reference sequence). CDR3 length equals 16 residues. The CDR3 region is CASSRTSGATYNEQFF. The CDR3 coding sequence is TGTGCCAGTAGTCGAACTAGCGGCGCTACCTACAATGAGCAGTTCTTC. The full variable domain, rest sourced from reference TRBV19 and TRBJ2-1, is DGGITQSPKYLFRKEGQNVTLSCEQNLNHDAMYWYRQDPGQGLRLIYYSQIVNDFQKGDIAEGYSVSREKKESFPLTVTSAQKNPTAFYLCASSRTSGATYNEQFFGPGTRLTVL.

The chain recombines TRBV6-1 with TRBJ1-2; D may be TRBD1 (6 bases). Per the germline V gene, CDR1 is MNHNS and CDR2 is SASEGT. The CDR3 length is 14 residues. V shed 2 bases and J shed 3 bases, with 10 bases lying between them. The CDR3 DNA sequence: TGTGCCAGCAGTGAAAGGGGGGGCGACTATGGCTACACCTTC. Its protein is CASSERGGDYGYTF.

As DNA, the CDR3 is TGTGCCAGCAGGGCCGGGGACAAGGGCGGAAACACCATATATTTT. Its translation: CASRAGDKGGNTIYF. The rearrangement links TRBV6-5 to TRBJ1-3; D might be TRBD1 (6 bases). Trimming removed 6 bases at V and 4 bases at J, with 16 bases between. The CDR3 runs to 15 residues. In germline, CDR1 is MNHEY, CDR2 SVGAGI.

The genes are TRBV5-6 and TRBJ1-3; TRBD1 aligns across 8 bases. Trimming cost V 4 bases and J 3 bases; bases outside gene matches: 6. In germline, CDR1 is SGHDT, CDR2 YYEEEE. CDR3 length equals 15 residues. This chain's CDR3 is CASSTVTGVGNTIYF. CDR3 nucleotide sequence: TGTGCCAGCAGCACGGTGACAGGGGTTGGAAACACCATATATTTT.

This clone was observed a single time. The J gene is TRBJ2-3, the V gene TRBV18, with 8 bases matching TRBD2. The CDR3 spans 17 residues. The V and J ends lost 3 bases and 0 bases, in that order; junction bases with no gene match: 8. Germline V gives CDR1 KGHSH, CDR2 LQKENI. The CDR3 nucleotides are TGTGCCAGCTCACCGCAACTAGCGGAAACTAGCACAGATACGCAGTATTTT. Encoded protein: CASSPQLAETSTDTQYF.

This CDR3 reads CASSLEGYGYTF. In DNA, the CDR3 is TGCGCCAGCAGCTTGGAGGGGTATGGCTACACCTTC. V and J are TRBV5-1 and TRBJ1-2, with D possibly TRBD1 on 5 matching bases. The V gene lost 0 bases and the J gene lost 5 bases, with 5 bases spanning the gap. Germline loops: CDR1 SGHRS, CDR2 YFSETQ. This CDR3 region has 12 residues.

This chain connects TRBV7-9 to TRBJ2-3, with 8 positions matching TRBD2. The CDR3 has 17 residues. V gave up 5 bases and J gave up 0 bases; unmatched junction bases: 10. Germline loops: CDR1 SEHNR, CDR2 FQNEAQ (reference sequence). The CDR3 protein is CASSPPRIAGSTDTQYF. CDR3 coding DNA: TGTGCCAGCAGCCCCCCGAGAATAGCGGGGAGCACAGATACGCAGTATTTT.

The gene calls are TRBV19 and TRBJ1-5, with 7 bases aligning to TRBD1. Germline CDR1 is LNHDA and CDR2 is SQIVND (reference sequence). The CDR3 consists of 13 residues. Unmatched junction bases numbered 6, after V lost 7 bases and J lost 6 bases. The DNA of the CDR3 is TGTGCCAGTATCAGGGGGGCTGGTCAGCCCCAGCATTTT. Translating it yields CASIRGAGQPQHF.

J is TRBJ1-1 and V is TRBV28, with D hard to call. The CDR3 has 12 amino acids. The V gene's germline CDR1 is MDHEN and CDR2 SYDVKM. The germline V and J ends were trimmed by 8 bases and 1 base, with 8 bases remaining between them. The CDR3 is CASYSGNTEAFF. The CDR3 DNA reads as TGTGCCAGCTATTCAGGGAACACTGAAGCTTTCTTT.

The V gene is TRBV15, the J gene TRBJ2-2, with 7 bases fitting TRBD1. Germline V gives CDR1 LNHNV, CDR2 YYDKDF (reference sequence). CDR3 size: 17 residues. J gave up 13 bases and V 4 bases, and 21 bases lay outside the gene matches. Here the CDR3 DNA reads TGTGCCACCAGCACCAACCCGGGGACAGCCGGACATACGAGGCTGTTTTTT. Encoded protein: CATSTNPGTAGHTRLFF. Complete variable domain (other parts from reference TRBV15 and TRBJ2-2): DAMVIQNPRYQVTQFGKPVTLSCSQTLNHNVMYWYQQKSSQAPKLLFHYYDKDFNNEADTPDNFQSRRPNTSFCFLDIRSPGLGDTAMYLCATSTNPGTAGHTRLFFGEGSRLTVL.

In DNA, the CDR3 is TGTGCCAGCAGTCCCTTAGGGACTAGCAGCAATGAGCAGTTCTTC. It codes for CASSPLGTSSNEQFF. The genes are TRBV28 and TRBJ2-1; 9 nucleotides agree with TRBD2. Germline CDR1 reads MDHEN; CDR2 reads SYDVKM. The ends lost 5 bases at V and 6 bases at J; junction bases unmatched: 8. This CDR3 spans 15 amino acids.

CDR3 DNA: TGTGCCAGCAGCTTAGATCGGGTCAACACTGAAGCTTTCTTT. Encoded protein: CASSLDRVNTEAFF. This chain connects TRBV7-9 to TRBJ1-1; unclear D gene. The length of the CDR3 is 14 residues. From germline, CDR1 is SEHNR and CDR2 FQNEAQ (reference sequence). The V end was cut by 1 base, the J end by 2 bases, with 8 bases between.

The gene calls are TRBV11-2 and TRBJ1-6; D is undetermined. Germline lookup yields CDR1 SGHAT and CDR2 FQNNGV. The CDR3 totals 14 residues. V shed 2 bases and J shed 6 bases, with 8 bases lying between them. The CDR3 DNA is TGTGCCAGCAGCTTAAACAGTTTTAATTCACCCCTCCACTTT. Amino acid sequence: CASSLNSFNSPLHF.

This clone was seen only a few times. This rearrangement joins TRBV5-1 to TRBJ1-1; D is unresolved. With 4 bases removed from V and 10 bases from J, the gap between germline ends came to 14 bases. The CDR3 runs to 12 residues. CDR1 and CDR2 (germline): SGHRS, YFSETQ. Here the CDR3 DNA reads TGCGCCAGCAGCCCCGGGGAGGATGTAGCTTTCTTT. Encoded protein: CASSPGEDVAFF. The whole variable domain, filled in from reference TRBV5-1 and TRBJ1-1, reads KAGVTQTPRYLIKTRGQQVTLSCSPISGHRSVSWYQQTPGQGLQFLFEYFSETQRNKGNFPGRFSGRQFSNSRSEMNVSTLELGDSALYLCASSPGEDVAFFGQGTRLTVV.

The chain is built from TRBV7-8 and TRBJ2-4; no definite D call. The germline gives CDR1 SGHVS, CDR2 FQNEAQ. The CDR3 has 15 residues. Trimming stripped 4 bases from V and 0 bases from J, with 10 bases between. CDR3 protein: CASSSSTIAKNIQYF. CDR3 nucleotide sequence: TGTGCCAGCAGCTCTAGTACCATAGCCAAAAACATTCAGTACTTC. Combining the CDR3 with reference TRBV7-8 and TRBJ2-4 gives the whole variable domain GAGVSQSPRYKVAKRGQDVALRCDPISGHVSLFWYQQALGQGPEFLTYFQNEAQLDKSGLPSDRFFAERPEGSVSTLKIQRTQQEDSAVYLCASSSSTIAKNIQYFGAGTRLSVL.

The chain employs TRBV29-1 and TRBJ2-6, with D perhaps matching TRBD2 (6 bases). Looked up from germline, CDR1 is SQVTM and CDR2 is ANQGSEA. Trimming left V 2 bases short and J 0 bases short, with 14 bases between. The CDR3 consists of 17 residues. As DNA, the CDR3 is TGCAGCGTTGAAAGTCGCGGGGAAAGCTCTGGGGCCAACGTCCTGACTTTC. This translates into CSVESRGESSGANVLTF.

DNA for the CDR3: TGTGCCAGCAGTCCTAACAGGGGGCGCCGGGAGACCCAGTACTTC. Amino acid sequence: CASSPNRGRRETQYF. The rearrangement joins TRBV28 to TRBJ2-5; 9 nucleotides line up with TRBD1. The CDR3 has 15 amino acids. The V and J ends lost 5 bases and 5 bases, in that order; junction bases with no gene match: 9. Per the germline V gene, CDR1 is MDHEN and CDR2 is SYDVKM.

The chain combines TRBV28 with TRBJ1-2; 7 bases are a match to TRBD1. The CDR3 is 14 residues long. From germline, CDR1 is MDHEN and CDR2 SYDVKM. The V gene end was trimmed by 7 bases and the J gene end by 3 bases; junction bases not matched to a gene: 8. CDR3 DNA sequence: TGTGCCAGCACCCGAGACAGGGCCTACTATGGCTACACCTTC. This sequence encodes CASTRDRAYYGYTF.

The chain joins TRBV14 to TRBJ2-7; perhaps TRBD1 as D (6 bases). Between the trimmed V and J ends, which lost 10 bases and 1 base, there was a span of 11 bases. Per germline, CDR1 SGHDN and CDR2 FVKESK. The CDR3 loop spans 12 amino acids. In DNA, the CDR3 is TGTGCCACCTCGGGACATTCCTACGAGCAGTACTTC. Translation: CATSGHSYEQYF.

The chain couples TRBV3-1 (or the pseudogene TRBV3-2) to TRBJ2-3; TRBD2 matches 9 bases. The V gene's germline CDR1 is LGHDT and CDR2 YNNKEL (reference sequence). V was pared by 4 bases and J by 2 bases, with 7 bases of the junction left unmatched. This CDR3 region has 16 residues. The CDR3 here is CASSRDLAGTTDTQYF. The CDR3 region has the DNA TGTGCCAGCAGCCGTGACCTAGCGGGGACCACAGATACGCAGTATTTT.

This clone was detected a few times. V usage is TRBV12-3 or TRBV12-4 and J usage is TRBJ1-2; 9 bases fit TRBD1. This CDR3 is built from 13 residues. V lost 5 bases and J lost 5; bases outside the gene matches: 3. Here the CDR3 reads CASSPDRGYGYTF. For the CDR3, the DNA is TGTGCCAGCAGTCCGGACAGGGGTTATGGCTACACCTTC.

V and J are TRBV30 and TRBJ1-1; D not certain. This CDR3 has 13 amino acids. Germline CDR1 reads GTSNPN; CDR2 reads SVGIG (reference sequence). The V and J ends lost 0 bases and 8 bases respectively, with 13 bases between them. CDR3 coding DNA: TGTGCCTGGAGTGTAATCAGTGAGGGCGAAGCTTTCTTT. It codes for CAWSVISEGEAFF.

A note on this clone: Other DNA sequences of this sample code for an identical CDR3. The chain recombines TRBV6-1 with TRBJ2-7, with 8 bases aligning to TRBD1. CDR3 size: 15 residues. J gave up 3 bases and V 0 bases, and 4 bases lay outside the gene matches. Germline CDR1 MNHNS, CDR2 SASEGT. CDR3 amino acids: CASSEAGTGYYEQYF. The CDR3 DNA follows: TGTGCCAGCAGTGAAGCTGGGACAGGCTACTACGAGCAGTACTTC.